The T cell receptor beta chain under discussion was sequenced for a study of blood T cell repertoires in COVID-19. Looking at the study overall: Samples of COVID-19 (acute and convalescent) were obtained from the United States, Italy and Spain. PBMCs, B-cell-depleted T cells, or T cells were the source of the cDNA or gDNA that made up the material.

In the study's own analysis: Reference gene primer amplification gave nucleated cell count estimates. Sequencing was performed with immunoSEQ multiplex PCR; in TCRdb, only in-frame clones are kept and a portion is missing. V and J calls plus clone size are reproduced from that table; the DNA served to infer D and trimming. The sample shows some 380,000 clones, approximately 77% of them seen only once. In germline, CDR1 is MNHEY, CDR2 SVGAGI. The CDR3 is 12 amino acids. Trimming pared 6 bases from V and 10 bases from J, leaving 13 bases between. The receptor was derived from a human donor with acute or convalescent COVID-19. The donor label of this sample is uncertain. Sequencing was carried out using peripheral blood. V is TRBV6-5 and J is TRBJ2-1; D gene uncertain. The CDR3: CASRYAPREQFF. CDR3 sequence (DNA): TGTGCCAGCAGATACGCCCCGCGGGAGCAGTTCTTC.